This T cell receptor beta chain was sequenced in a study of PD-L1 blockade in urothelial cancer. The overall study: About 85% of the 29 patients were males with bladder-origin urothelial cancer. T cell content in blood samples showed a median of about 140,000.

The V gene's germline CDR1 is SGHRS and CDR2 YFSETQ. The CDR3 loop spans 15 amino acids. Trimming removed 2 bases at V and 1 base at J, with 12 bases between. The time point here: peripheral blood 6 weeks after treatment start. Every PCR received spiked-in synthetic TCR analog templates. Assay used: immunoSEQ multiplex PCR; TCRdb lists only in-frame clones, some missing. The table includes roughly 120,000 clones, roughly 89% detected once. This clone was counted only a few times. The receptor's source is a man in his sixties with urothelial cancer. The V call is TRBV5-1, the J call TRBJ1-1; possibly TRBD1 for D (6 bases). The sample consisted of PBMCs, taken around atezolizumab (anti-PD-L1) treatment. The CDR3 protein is CASSLATGPNTEAFF. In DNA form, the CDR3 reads TGCGCCAGCAGCTTAGCCACAGGGCCGAACACTGAAGCTTTCTTT.